This TCR beta chain was captured in a study of identifying expanded T cells in peripheral blood. Data came from immunoSEQ multiplex PCR; TCRdb stores just in-frame clones and leaves some out. The sample lists tens of thousands of clones, 89% seen once, with around 2.8% in the top ten. The V end was cut by 1 base, the J end by 8 bases, with 15 bases between. Per germline, CDR1 MNHEY and CDR2 SMNVEV (reference sequence). The CDR3 sequence is 15 residues long. During the collection period, no donor immune events like infections were recorded. Sequenced: blood. This sequence joins TRBV27 and TRBJ2-1; D not certain. This sequence originates from a person between 18 and 70 years old in good health. This CDR3 reads CASSLWERVRDEQFF. The CDR3 DNA reads TGTGCCAGCAGTTTATGGGAACGAGTCCGCGATGAGCAGTTCTTC.